Below are 14 T cell receptor beta chains sequenced from a single sample in a study of T cell responses to AZD1222 COVID-19 vaccine. This table comes from immunoSEQ multiplex PCR, and its TCRdb copy is limited to in-frame clones, with some not included. The table lists just under 75,000 clones, roughly 80% of them singletons, with about 50% in the top ten. This specimen was peripheral blood, taken 28 days after the second AZD1222 dose. These receptor sequences come from an adult who received the AZD1222 COVID-19 vaccine.

V usage is TRBV4-3 and J usage is TRBJ1-5; a possible D gene is TRBD1 (5 bases). This CDR3 is built from 15 residues. Trimming took 0 bases from V and 7 from J, leaving 13 bases between them. Germline lookup yields CDR1 LGHNA and CDR2 YSLEER. The CDR3 loop reads CASSQDVGRGQPQHF. The CDR3 region has the DNA TGCGCCAGCAGCCAAGATGTGGGGCGAGGACAGCCCCAGCATTTT.

The rearrangement uses TRBV19 and TRBJ2-1; D is tentatively TRBD1 or TRBD2 (5 bases each). CDR3 size: 15 residues. The V end was cut by 7 bases, the J end by 4 bases, with 17 bases between. Germline CDR1 LNHDA, CDR2 SQIVND (reference sequence). The CDR3 sequence: CASTDTRGSYNEQFF. For the CDR3, the DNA is TGTGCCAGTACCGATACTAGGGGAAGTTACAATGAGCAGTTCTTC.

This clone appeared a single time. The rearrangement joins TRBV2 to TRBJ1-1; D unclear. The CDR3 contains 15 residues. Germline assignment: CDR1 SNHLY and CDR2 FYNNEI. Trimming took 5 bases from V and 5 from J, leaving 18 bases between them. The CDR3 nucleotides are TGTGCCAGCAGTCCAGAGGAGGGTCGTCGAACTGAAGCTTTCTTT. This sequence encodes CASSPEEGRRTEAFF.

The CDR3 here is CASSPQGGLTEAFF. For the CDR3, the DNA is TGTGCCAGCAGCCCCCAAGGGGGATTAACTGAAGCTTTCTTT. J is TRBJ1-1 and V is TRBV14; a possible D gene is TRBD1 (6 bases). The germline V gene has CDR1 SGHDN and CDR2 FVKESK. CDR3 size: 14 residues. Trimming left V 4 bases short and J 5 bases short, with 14 bases between.

The J gene is TRBJ1-5, the V gene TRBV28; D is unresolved. Per germline, CDR1 MDHEN and CDR2 SYDVKM. V lost 6 bases and J 3 bases, leaving 12 bases between the germline ends. This CDR3 is built from 14 residues. The CDR3 region has the DNA TGTGCCAGCAGGGCCCCCGAGAACAATCAGCCCCAGCATTTT. As protein: CASRAPENNQPQHF. Full variable domain (remainder filled in from reference TRBV28 and TRBJ1-5): DVKVTQSSRYLVKRTGEKVFLECVQDMDHENMFWYRQDPGLGLRLIYFSYDVKMKEKGDIPEGYSVSREKKERFSLILESASTNQTSMYLCASRAPENNQPQHFGDGTRLSIL.

The chain carries TRBV9 and TRBJ2-5; 8 nucleotides align to TRBD1. With 3 bases clipped from V and 3 bases from J, the junction kept 22 bases outside the gene matches. CDR1 and CDR2 (germline): SGDLS, YYNGEE. The CDR3 loop spans 20 amino acids. CDR3 nucleotide sequence: TGTGCCAGCAGCGCCCCTTCTGGGGGTCCTCGGGCAGGGGGCGAAGAGACCCAGTACTTC. It is translated as CASSAPSGGPRAGGEETQYF. The full variable domain, with the rest looked up from reference TRBV9 and TRBJ2-5, is DSGVTQTPKHLITATGQRVTLRCSPRSGDLSVYWYQQSLDQGLQFLIQYYNGEERAKGNILERFSAQQFPDLHSELNLSSLELGDSALYFCASSAPSGGPRAGGEETQYFGPGTRLLVL.

This clone has just a few counts. The V gene is TRBV7-9, the J gene TRBJ1-1, with D possibly matching TRBD1 (6 bases). Trimming left V 5 bases short and J 1 base short, with 14 bases between. This CDR3 has 15 residues. CDR1 and CDR2 from the germline V gene are SEHNR and FQNEAQ (reference sequence). The chain's CDR3 is CASSGGGRGNTEAFF. DNA for the CDR3: TGTGCCAGCAGCGGAGGTGGCAGGGGGAACACTGAAGCTTTCTTT.

The chain carries TRBV6-5 and TRBJ2-3; 7 bases match TRBD2. From germline, CDR1 is MNHEY and CDR2 SVGAGI. The J segment lost 4 bases and the V segment lost 2 bases, leaving 6 bases of the junction unmatched. There are 15 residues in the CDR3. The CDR3 DNA is TGTGCCAGCAGTTACCACCGGGGGAGGGCAGATACGCAGTATTTT. Translated, it gives CASSYHRGRADTQYF.

Only one count was recorded for this clone. This chain connects TRBV7-9 to TRBJ2-5, with no clear D. Trimming pared 2 bases from V and 2 bases from J, leaving 9 bases between. Germline-derived CDR1 and CDR2 are SEHNR and FQNEAQ (reference sequence). This CDR3 is 14 amino acids long. The CDR3 region is CASSLIQLQETQYF. In DNA form, the CDR3 reads TGTGCCAGCAGCTTAATACAGCTACAAGAGACCCAGTACTTC.

The rearrangement joins TRBV14 to TRBJ2-7; D is possibly TRBD1 or TRBD2 (5 bases each). This CDR3 is built from 15 residues. Between the trimmed V and J ends, which lost 3 bases and 4 bases, there was a span of 16 bases. Germline V CDR1 and CDR2: SGHDN, FVKESK. The CDR3 reads CASSQFGGFFYEQYF. CDR3 in DNA: TGTGCCAGCAGCCAGTTTGGGGGATTCTTTTACGAGCAGTACTTC.

This sequence joins TRBV19 and TRBJ2-2; D is unclear. CDR1 LNHDA and CDR2 SQIVND come from the germline V gene (reference sequence). The CDR3 covers 13 residues. The ends were cut back, 3 bases at V and 4 bases at J, with 6 bases in the middle. CDR3 protein: CASSIAITGELFF. Here the CDR3 DNA reads TGTGCCAGTAGTATTGCCATCACCGGGGAGCTGTTTTTT.

The chain combines TRBV29-1 with TRBJ2-5; TRBD2 matches at 9 bases. Trimming took 6 bases from V and 5 from J; bases not matched to a gene: 10. Germline V gives CDR1 SQVTM, CDR2 ANQGSEA. CDR3 length: 14 amino acids. The CDR3 loop is CSVMREGGPETQYF. In nucleotides, the CDR3 is TGCAGCGTAATGCGGGAGGGGGGTCCCGAGACCCAGTACTTC.

The chain carries TRBV7-7 and TRBJ2-2; maybe TRBD2 (5 bases). The CDR3 length is 13 residues. Trimming cost V 8 bases and J 7 bases, with 14 bases left between them. From germline, CDR1 is SSHAT and CDR2 FNYEAQ (reference sequence). CDR3 coding DNA: TGTGCCAGCTCGCCCGAGGGCGGCGGGGAGCTGTTTTTT. It is translated as CASSPEGGGELFF.

V gene TRBV18 combines with J gene TRBJ1-1; 10 bases are a match to TRBD1. This CDR3 region has 17 residues. Trimming took 3 bases from V and 1 from J; bases not matched to a gene: 8. CDR1 KGHSH and CDR2 LQKENI come from the germline V gene. The CDR3 reads CASSPPGTGVRNTEAFF. The CDR3, as DNA: TGTGCCAGCTCACCGCCCGGGACAGGGGTCAGGAACACTGAAGCTTTCTTT.